Detailed here is one TCR beta chain. Its specificity is unknown. Addition of a universal primer site occurred through template switching, and cDNA carried unique molecular identifiers. TCRdb processed the 5' RACE reads anew with MiXCR; each CDR3 protein has one entry. The sample contains 310,000 or so distinct CDR3 sequences, about 8.3% of which appear only once. The sample comes from a study of identical twins. Overall study results and limits: Models predicted less out-of-frame TCR alpha sharing in monozygotic twins than was found. Out-of-frame alpha sequences shared between twins exhibited an excess of low generation probability.

CDR1 SGHNT and CDR2 YYREEE come from the germline V gene (reference sequence). V was pared by 4 bases and J by 2 bases, with 9 bases between. The CDR3 runs to 13 residues. These records were also assigned to another study, of yellow fever vaccine responses in identical twins.

The chain combines TRBV5-4 with TRBJ2-5; D unresolved. The sequencing input was memory (CD45RO+) T cells sorted from blood. This TCR was sampled from a woman aged 18-35 years in good health. The CDR3 loop reads CASSRWEQETQYF. DNA of the CDR3: TGTGCCAGCAGCCGATGGGAACAAGAGACCCAGTACTTC.